The clone carrying this TCR beta chain was recorded at least ten times. Generation of TCR cDNA used 5'RACE template switching (which added a universal primer site and UMIs). A single record per CDR3 protein comes from TCRdb applying MiXCR to the 5' RACE reads. The sample has over 250,000 distinct CDR3 sequences; around 4.9% are singletons. The sample originates from a study of T cells after yellow fever vaccination. The ends were cut back, 4 bases at V and 3 bases at J, with 10 bases in the middle. In germline, CDR1 is SGHRS, CDR2 YFSETQ. The CDR3 length is 14 residues. This clonotype was obtained from a man younger than 30 who received the YFV17D yellow fever vaccine. Sequencing used CD4+ T cells sorted from PBMCs, obtained on the day of the yellow fever booster vaccination. The V gene is TRBV5-1, the J gene TRBJ1-4; D is unresolved. CDR3 loop: CASSPSSANEKLFF. In DNA form, the CDR3 reads TGCGCCAGCAGCCCAAGCAGTGCTAATGAAAAACTGTTTTTT.